This TCR beta chain is drawn from a study of shared clonotypes between healthy human individuals. Study at large: CD4 naive and CD4 memory each took three plates per donor, while CD8 naive took two and CD8 memory one.

Sequencing was performed with immunoSEQ multiplex PCR; in TCRdb, only in-frame clones are kept and a portion is missing. The sample lists 2,500,000 or so clones; 85% to 95% were seen once. Germline-derived CDR1 and CDR2 are SNHLY and FYNNEI. V lost 8 bases to trimming and J lost 2 bases, with 7 bases between them. The CDR3 contains 12 residues. A remark on this clone: Its antigen is unknown.

Study-level results: Clonotypes shared by all four donors outscored non-shared clonotypes in generation probability. Few donors restricted represented genetic and exposure-history diversity. Researchers sampled only blood; tissue repertoires likely differ.

The sequence was obtained from a man aged 18 to 35 in good health. The sample consisted of naive CD4+ T cells sorted from blood. Subset in this sample: CD45RA+ positively selected. This chain links TRBV2 with TRBJ1-5; D is perhaps TRBD1 (6 bases). The DNA for the CDR3 is TGTGCCAGCGAGGGGGGCAATCAGCCCCAGCATTTT. Translating it yields CASEGGNQPQHF.